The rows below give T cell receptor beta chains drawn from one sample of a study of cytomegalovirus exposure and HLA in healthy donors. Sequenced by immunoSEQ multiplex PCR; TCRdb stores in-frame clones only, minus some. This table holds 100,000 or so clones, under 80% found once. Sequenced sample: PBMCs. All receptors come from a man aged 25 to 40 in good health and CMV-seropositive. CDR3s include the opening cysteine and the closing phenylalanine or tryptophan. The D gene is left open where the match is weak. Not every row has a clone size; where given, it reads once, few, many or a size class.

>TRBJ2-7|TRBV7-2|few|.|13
CASSLADTYEQYF
TGTGCCAGCAGCTTAGCCGACACCTACGAGCAGTACTTC
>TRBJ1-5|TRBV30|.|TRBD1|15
CAWSAGTGGGQPQHF
TGTGCCTGGAGTGCAGGGACAGGTGGAGGCCAGCCCCAGCATTTT
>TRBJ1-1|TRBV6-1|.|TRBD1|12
CASGDRVTEAFF
TGTGCCTCAGGCGACAGGGTTACTGAAGCTTTCTTT
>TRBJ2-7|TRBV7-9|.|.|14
CASSPQDSPYEQYF
TGTGCCAGCAGCCCTCAGGACAGTCCCTACGAGCAGTACTTC
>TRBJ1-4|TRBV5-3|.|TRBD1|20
CARSLTGQGAVRELMEKLFF
TGTGCCAGAAGCTTGACGGGACAGGGGGCGGTGCGTGAGTTAATGGAAAAACTGTTTTTT
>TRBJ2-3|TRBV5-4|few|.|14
CASSLEPNTDTQYF
TGTGCCAGCAGCTTGGAACCTAACACAGATACGCAGTATTTT
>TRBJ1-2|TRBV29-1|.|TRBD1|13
CSVEAQGRRGYTF
TGCAGCGTTGAAGCACAGGGGCGAAGGGGCTACACCTTC
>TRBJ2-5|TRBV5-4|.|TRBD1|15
CASSRRQGAGETQYF
TGTGCCAGCAGCCGCCGACAGGGGGCGGGTGAGACCCAGTACTTC
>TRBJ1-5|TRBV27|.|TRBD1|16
CASSLPPGQGFQPQHF
TGTGCCAGCAGTTTGCCACCGGGACAGGGGTTTCAGCCCCAGCATTTT
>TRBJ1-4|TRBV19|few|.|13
CASSIGGGGKLFF
TGTGCCAGTAGTATTGGGGGCGGCGGAAAACTGTTTTTT
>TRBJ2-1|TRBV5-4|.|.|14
CASSLVGNRNEQFF
TGTGCCAGCAGCTTAGTTGGTAATCGGAATGAGCAGTTCTTC
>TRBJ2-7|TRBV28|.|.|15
CASSLGGAVSYEQYF
TGTGCCAGCAGTTTAGGGGGGGCGGTCTCCTACGAGCAGTACTTC
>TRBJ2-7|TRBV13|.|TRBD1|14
CASSLASTGGEQYF
TGTGCCAGCAGCTTAGCCTCTACAGGGGGCGAGCAGTACTTC
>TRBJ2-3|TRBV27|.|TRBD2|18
CASSLVVPLAGFVDTQYF
TGTGCCAGCAGTTTAGTGGTTCCGCTAGCGGGGTTTGTGGATACGCAGTATTTT
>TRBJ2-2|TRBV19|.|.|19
CASLRDLAPRATNTGELFF
TGTGCCAGTCTCCGGGACTTAGCCCCTAGGGCGACGAACACCGGGGAGCTGTTTTTT
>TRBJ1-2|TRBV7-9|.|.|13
CASSFEAQGGYTF
TGTGCCAGCAGCTTTGAGGCACAAGGAGGCTACACCTTC
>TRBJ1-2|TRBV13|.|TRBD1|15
CASSFDQGANYGYTF
TGTGCCAGCAGCTTTGACCAGGGGGCAAACTATGGCTACACCTTC
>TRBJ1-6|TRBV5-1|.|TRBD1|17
CASSLNSAGTGVSPLHF
TGCGCCAGCAGCTTGAATAGTGCCGGGACAGGGGTCTCACCCCTCCACTTT
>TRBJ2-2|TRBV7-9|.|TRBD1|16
CASRQPGQADTGELFF
TGTGCCAGCAGACAACCGGGACAGGCCGACACCGGGGAGCTGTTTTTT
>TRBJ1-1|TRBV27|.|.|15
CASSLSSTANTEAFF
TGTGCCAGCAGTTTAAGCTCGACAGCGAACACTGAAGCTTTCTTT
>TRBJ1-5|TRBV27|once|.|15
CASSFSGAVNQPQHF
TGTGCCAGCAGTTTTTCAGGAGCGGTCAATCAGCCCCAGCATTTT
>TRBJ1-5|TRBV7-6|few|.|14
CASSLLGAGQPQHF
TGTGCCAGCAGCTTACTGGGGGCTGGGCAGCCCCAGCATTTT
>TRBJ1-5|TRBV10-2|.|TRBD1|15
CASSASGTGDQPQHF
TGCGCCAGCAGTGCTTCTGGGACAGGGGATCAGCCCCAGCATTTT
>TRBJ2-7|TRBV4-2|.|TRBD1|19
CASSQPGGIWDRGSYEQYF
TGTGCCAGCAGCCAACCGGGGGGGATTTGGGACAGGGGATCCTACGAGCAGTACTTC
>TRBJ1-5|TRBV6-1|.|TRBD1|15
CASSGQGWGNQPQHF
TGTGCCAGCAGCGGACAGGGTTGGGGCAATCAGCCCCAGCATTTT